A single sample gave rise to the 32 T cell receptor beta chains below, sequenced in a study of CD8 T cells in ankylosing spondylitis. TCRdb redid the calling of the 5' RACE reads with MiXCR, one entry per CDR3 protein. The repertoire holds fewer than 200,000 distinct CDR3 sequences, with about 18% as singletons. The material sequenced was blood, either unsorted or a sorted T cell fraction (not recorded which). These receptors came from a male donor aged 10-35 years with ankylosing spondylitis or in good health (not recorded which).

In this sample, this clonotype turned up many times. The V gene is TRBV5-5, the J gene TRBJ1-3; TRBD1 agrees at 7 bases. Germline loops: CDR1 SGHKS, CDR2 YYEKEE (reference sequence). The CDR3 covers 15 residues. V was clipped by 4 bases and J by 1 base; unmatched bases: 5. DNA of the CDR3: TGTGCCAGCAGCGCGGTACAGGGGTCTGGAAACACCATATATTTT. Encoded protein: CASSAVQGSGNTIYF. The full variable domain, its missing parts supplied by reference TRBV5-5 and TRBJ1-3, is DAGVTQSPTHLIKTRGQQVTLRCSPISGHKSVSWYQQVLGQGPQFIFQYYEKEERGRGNFPDRFSARQFPNYSSELNVNALLLGDSALYLCASSAVQGSGNTIYFGEGSWLTVV.

The V call is TRBV6-5, the J call TRBJ2-1, with unresolved D. The V gene lost 5 bases and the J gene lost 8 bases, with 7 bases spanning the gap. This CDR3 region has 11 residues. CDR1 and CDR2 from the germline V gene are MNHEY and SVGAGI. The chain's CDR3 is CASSHRDEQFF. The CDR3 coding sequence is TGTGCCAGCAGTCACCGAGATGAGCAGTTCTTC.

Only a few counts were recorded for this clonotype. A much bigger clone sits one base away, suggesting this may be a read error. The chain uses TRBV20-1 and TRBJ2-5; no definite D call. This CDR3 is 11 amino acids long. Germline CDR1 and CDR2: DFQATT and SNEGSKA (reference sequence). V was pared by 1 base and J by 2 bases, with 2 bases between. Written as DNA, the CDR3 is TGCAGTGCTAGAGTTCAAGAGACCCAGTACTTC. This gives the protein CSARVQETQYF.

This clonotype was observed a few times. The CDR3 region has the DNA TGTGCCAGCAGACCTGCTAGCGGCTTGTCCTACGAGCAGTACGTC. Amino acid sequence: CASRPASGLSYEQYV. This chain connects TRBV11-2 to TRBJ2-7; 7 bases are shared with TRBD2. The V segment lost 6 bases and the J segment 1 base; nucleotides outside the gene matches: 9. Germline values: CDR1 SGHAT, CDR2 FQNNGV. The CDR3 runs 15 residues.

The V gene is TRBV4-3, the J gene TRBJ2-1; 10 bases fit TRBD2. The CDR3 loop spans 17 amino acids. Germline V gives CDR1 LGHNA, CDR2 YSLEER. Trimming at V came to 4 bases and at J to 4 bases, leaving 10 bases not matched to a gene. CDR3 DNA: TGCGCCAGCAGCCGCCCACCACGGACTAGCGGTTACAATGAGCAGTTCTTC. It yields the protein CASSRPPRTSGYNEQFF.

This clonotype was seen many times. This chain links TRBV7-2 with TRBJ2-3, with D perhaps matching TRBD1 (6 bases). CDR1 SGHTA and CDR2 FQGNSA come from the germline V gene. V lost 10 bases and J lost 2, with 19 bases in between. This CDR3 is built from 15 residues. Written as DNA, the CDR3 is TGTGCCACTTCCTACAGGGTCGGATTCACAGATACGCAGTATTTT. Translated, it gives CATSYRVGFTDTQYF.

This clonotype was seen many times. The rearrangement links TRBV10-3 to TRBJ2-3; 13 bases agree with TRBD2. The CDR3 covers 17 residues. The germline V gene has CDR1 ENHRY and CDR2 SYGVKD. V lost 2 bases to trimming and J lost 4 bases; unmatched junction nucleotides: 6. CDR3: CAISEGLAGVDADTQYF. CDR3 sequence (DNA): TGTGCCATCAGTGAGGGACTAGCGGGAGTGGATGCAGATACGCAGTATTTT.

This clonotype was seen repeatedly, ten times or more. The V and J genes are TRBV6-5 and TRBJ1-3; D is unresolved. The germline V gene has CDR1 MNHEY and CDR2 SVGAGI. The V gene lost 0 bases and the J gene lost 0 bases, with 12 bases spanning the gap. The CDR3 extends over 17 amino acids. The DNA for the CDR3 is TGTGCCAGCAGTTACTCGGCAGGCCGGGGCTCTGGAAACACCATATATTTT. Encoded protein: CASSYSAGRGSGNTIYF.

This clonotype has ten or more counts. V and J are TRBV29-1 and TRBJ2-7, with 7 bases aligning to TRBD2. This CDR3 region has 15 residues. V shed 3 bases, J shed 0 bases, and the junction held 8 bases outside the gene matches. Germline V gene lookup returns CDR1 SQVTM and CDR2 ANQGSEA. The CDR3 reads CSVERRSSGSYEQYF. CDR3 in DNA: TGCAGCGTTGAGCGTCGGTCTAGCGGCTCCTACGAGCAGTACTTC.

The V and J genes are TRBV20-1 and TRBJ2-1, with D unclear. Germline CDR1 DFQATT, CDR2 SNEGSKA (reference sequence). CDR3 length: 11 amino acids. The V end lost 3 bases, the J end lost 6 bases, and 6 bases lay between the germline ends. CDR3 coding DNA: TGCAGTGCTAGCCCGGCCAATGAGCAGTTCTTC. Protein: CSASPANEQFF.

The chain employs TRBV7-2 and TRBJ1-5; D not certain. Trimming removed 2 bases from V and 1 base from J, with 9 bases in between. CDR1 is SGHTA and CDR2 is FQGNSA in the germline V gene. The CDR3 totals 15 residues. CDR3 sequence (DNA): TGTGCCAGCAGCTTAACAGCTATAAGCAATCAGCCCCAGCATTTT. Translation gives CASSLTAISNQPQHF.

This clonotype was recorded at least ten times. The J gene is TRBJ2-7, the V gene TRBV19, with 8 bases fitting TRBD2. This CDR3 comprises 14 residues. CDR1 and CDR2 (germline): LNHDA, SQIVND (reference sequence). After removal of 9 bases from V and 2 bases from J, the junction contained 9 bases not matched to a gene. Written as DNA, the CDR3 is TGTGCCAGCAAGTCGCGGGGGGTCCCCTACGAGCAGTACTTC. Translating gives CASKSRGVPYEQYF.

This clonotype was picked up many times. The genes are TRBV12-3 or TRBV12-4 and TRBJ2-1; 9 positions agree with TRBD2. The CDR3 is 15 amino acids. Germline trimming cut 5 bases from V and 4 bases from J; bases unmatched to any gene: 6. The CDR3 sequence: CASSRAGGAYNEQFF. The DNA for the CDR3 is TGTGCCAGCAGTCGAGCGGGGGGAGCTTACAATGAGCAGTTCTTC.

This clonotype was seen at least ten times. The rearrangement joins TRBV12-3 or TRBV12-4 to TRBJ1-2; D is unresolved. The V gene lost 1 base and the J gene lost 0 bases, with 12 bases spanning the gap. The CDR3 has 16 residues. CDR3 nucleotide sequence: TGTGCCAGCAGTTTAGGGCCAGGACTAGCTAACTATGGCTACACCTTC. Encoded protein: CASSLGPGLANYGYTF.

J is TRBJ1-3 and V is TRBV7-6, with D unclear. This CDR3 region has 13 residues. Germline CDR1 is SGHVS and CDR2 is FNYEAQ. V was shortened by 6 bases and J by 4 bases, with 10 bases between the two germline ends. CDR3 protein: CASSAYGGNTIYF. The DNA for the CDR3 is TGTGCCAGCAGTGCCTATGGGGGAAACACCATATATTTT. The whole variable domain, remainder taken from reference TRBV7-6 and TRBJ1-3, is GAGVSQSPRYKVTKRGQDVALRCDPISGHVSLYWYRQALGQGPEFLTYFNYEAQQDKSGLPNDRFSAERPEGSISTLTIQRTEQRDSAMYRCASSAYGGNTIYFGEGSWLTVV.

This clonotype was counted at least ten times. The V gene is TRBV12-3 or TRBV12-4, the J gene TRBJ2-2; no definite D call. The V and J ends lost 3 bases and 6 bases respectively, with 8 bases between them. CDR3 length: 13 residues. CDR3 coding DNA: TGTGCCAGCAGTTTTCGGGTTCCCGGGGAGCTGTTTTTT. This sequence encodes CASSFRVPGELFF.

This clonotype appeared many times. The CDR3 region has the DNA TGTGCCAGCAGCGAAGTCCGGGCGCGAGAGACCCAGTACTTC. It codes for CASSEVRARETQYF. This chain joins TRBV5-5 and TRBJ2-5; no clear D. Germline V gives CDR1 SGHKS, CDR2 YYEKEE (reference sequence). V lost 4 bases, J lost 4 bases, and 14 bases lay in between. CDR3 length equals 14 residues.

In its sample, this clonotype was seen many times. V is TRBV29-1 and J is TRBJ2-7; no clear D gene. CDR3 length: 13 residues. Trimming took 2 bases from V and 6 from J, leaving 14 bases between them. The germline V gene encodes CDR1 SQVTM and CDR2 ANQGSEA. The CDR3 is CSVESGRPVEQYF. The CDR3 DNA reads TGCAGCGTTGAATCCGGCAGGCCGGTCGAGCAGTACTTC.

This clonotype was counted at least ten times. The rearrangement joins TRBV6-2 or TRBV6-3 to TRBJ2-7; D might be TRBD2 (6 bases). Per germline, CDR1 MNHEY and CDR2 SVGEGT. V lost 2 bases and J lost 2, with 16 bases in between. The CDR3 consists of 16 residues. In DNA, the CDR3 is TGTGCCAGCAGTTACCCCCTGGAGGGATCCCCCTACGAGCAGTACTTC. This translates into CASSYPLEGSPYEQYF.

This clonotype was observed many times. The rearrangement joins TRBV5-4 to TRBJ2-1, with TRBD2 matching 7 bases. V trimming: 0 bases; J trimming: 1 base; junction bases outside the gene matches: 4. Germline CDR1 SGHNT, CDR2 YYREEE (reference sequence). CDR3 length equals 16 residues. Here the CDR3 DNA reads TGTGCCAGCAGCTTGGGCGGGAGTCCGTCCTACAATGAGCAGTTCTTC. Translating it yields CASSLGGSPSYNEQFF.

The table lists this clonotype with many counts. The J gene is TRBJ2-1, the V gene TRBV29-1; 13 nucleotides line up with TRBD2. J lost 9 bases, V lost 5 bases, and 4 bases had no gene match. The CDR3 sequence is 13 residues long. Per the germline V gene, CDR1 is SQVTM and CDR2 is ANQGSEA. CDR3 bases: TGCAGCGTTCCCGGGACTAGCGGGGCTGAGCAGTTCTTC. This gives the protein CSVPGTSGAEQFF.

The rearrangement joins TRBV20-1 to TRBJ2-7, with TRBD2 identical over 8 bases. There are 12 residues in the CDR3. V trimming: 4 bases; J trimming: 5 bases; junction bases outside the gene matches: 4. Looked up from germline, CDR1 is DFQATT and CDR2 is SNEGSKA (reference sequence). The CDR3 nucleotides are TGCAGTGCTAAGGGACTAGTAGACGAGCAGTACTTC. Protein: CSAKGLVDEQYF.

There are many counts of this clonotype. V usage is TRBV7-2 and J usage is TRBJ2-7; possibly TRBD1 for D (5 bases). The V gene's germline CDR1 is SGHTA and CDR2 FQGNSA. Trimming left V 2 bases short and J 3 bases short, with 11 bases between. This CDR3 is built from 14 residues. The chain's CDR3 is CASSLIPGIYEQYF. CDR3 coding DNA: TGTGCCAGCAGCTTAATACCAGGGATCTACGAGCAGTACTTC.

The sample holds many counts of this clonotype. The rearrangement uses TRBV29-1 and TRBJ1-5; 7 nucleotides agree with TRBD1. J lost 4 bases, V lost 6 bases, and 6 bases had no gene match. This CDR3 has 13 amino acids. Germline loops: CDR1 SQVTM, CDR2 ANQGSEA. The CDR3 loop is CSVRTGLNQPQHF. The DNA for the CDR3 is TGCAGCGTCCGGACAGGACTAAATCAGCCCCAGCATTTT. Full variable domain (remainder filled in from reference TRBV29-1 and TRBJ1-5): SAVISQKPSRDICQRGTSLTIQCQVDSQVTMMFWYRQQPGQSLTLIATANQGSEATYESGFVIDKFPISRPNLTFSTLTVSNMSPEDSSIYLCSVRTGLNQPQHFGDGTRLSIL.

This clonotype was counted only a few times. This chain uses TRBV20-1 with TRBJ2-1; 8 bases fit TRBD2. Germline assignment: CDR1 DFQATT and CDR2 SNEGSKA (reference sequence). The CDR3 spans 15 residues. V shed 3 bases, J shed 7 bases, and the junction held 11 bases outside the gene matches. Written as DNA, the CDR3 is TGCAGTGCTAGCCTTAGTAGCGGGACGGGGAATGAGCAGTTCTTC. Translating gives CSASLSSGTGNEQFF.

CDR3 residues: CASSEWGEQETQYF. CDR3 coding DNA: TGTGCCAGCAGTGAATGGGGGGAACAAGAGACCCAGTACTTC. V and J are TRBV25-1 and TRBJ2-5, with D perhaps matching TRBD2 (6 bases). CDR3 length equals 14 residues. Trimming removed 1 base from V and 2 bases from J, with 8 bases in between. Germline V gene sequence: CDR1 MGHDK, CDR2 SYGVNS.

The table lists this clonotype with many counts. The chain joins TRBV20-1 to TRBJ2-1; TRBD2 aligns across 12 bases. V lost 6 bases and J lost 2; bases outside the gene matches: 23. This CDR3 has 21 residues. Germline V gene data show CDR1 as DFQATT and CDR2 as SNEGSKA (reference sequence). The CDR3 here is CSAKPIGGLAGLTTPYNEQFF. DNA for the CDR3: TGCAGTGCCAAACCGATCGGCGGACTAGCGGGACTCACTACCCCCTACAATGAGCAGTTCTTC.

This clonotype has at least ten counts. The chain uses TRBV10-3 and TRBJ1-1; D might be TRBD1 (5 bases). Trimming pared 3 bases from V and 11 bases from J, leaving 10 bases between. Per the germline V gene, CDR1 is ENHRY and CDR2 is SYGVKD. CDR3 size: 11 residues. This chain's CDR3 is CAISEEGSAFF. As DNA, the CDR3 is TGTGCCATCAGTGAAGAGGGGTCGGCTTTCTTT.

This clonotype was recorded only once. The CDR3 region is CSATGQLGDIQYF. In DNA, the CDR3 is TGCAGCGCCACGGGACAGTTAGGAGACATTCAGTACTTC. The chain uses TRBV29-1 and TRBJ2-4; 7 nucleotides agree with TRBD1. After removal of 7 bases from V and 8 bases from J, the junction contained 11 bases not matched to a gene. Germline lookup yields CDR1 SQVTM and CDR2 ANQGSEA. The CDR3 covers 13 residues.

This clonotype was seen repeatedly, ten times or more. The chain links TRBV7-2 to TRBJ2-7; TRBD2 agrees at 10 bases. There are 16 residues in the CDR3. CDR1 SGHTA and CDR2 FQGNSA come from the germline V gene. J was trimmed by 3 bases and V by 2 bases; bases with no gene match: 7. CDR3 nucleotide sequence: TGTGCCAGCAGCTTAAGTCGTCTAGCGGGAGTCTACGAGCAGTACTTC. It translates to CASSLSRLAGVYEQYF. Full variable domain (remainder filled in from reference TRBV7-2 and TRBJ2-7): GAGVSQSPSNKVTEKGKDVELRCDPISGHTALYWYRQSLGQGLEFLIYFQGNSAPDKSGLPSDRFSAERTGGSVSTLTIQRTQQEDSAVYLCASSLSRLAGVYEQYFGPGTRLTVT.

This clonotype was counted many times. The chain joins TRBV5-1 to TRBJ2-3; TRBD2 matches at 13 bases. The V gene's germline CDR1 is SGHRS and CDR2 YFSETQ. V lost 4 bases, J lost 3 bases, and 5 bases stayed unmatched. The CDR3 runs to 16 residues. CDR3 region: CASSAGTSGKTDTQYF. The CDR3 DNA reads as TGCGCCAGCAGCGCCGGGACTAGCGGGAAGACAGATACGCAGTATTTT.

This clonotype was counted many times. V and J are TRBV6-5 and TRBJ2-7, with D possibly matching TRBD1 (6 bases). The CDR3 covers 16 residues. Trimming took off 0 bases at V and 5 bases at J, with 17 bases between the two ends. Germline CDR1 and CDR2: MNHEY and SVGAGI. CDR3 nucleotide sequence: TGTGCCAGCAGTTACTCGTTATACAGGGAATTCGACGAGCAGTACTTC. This sequence encodes CASSYSLYREFDEQYF.